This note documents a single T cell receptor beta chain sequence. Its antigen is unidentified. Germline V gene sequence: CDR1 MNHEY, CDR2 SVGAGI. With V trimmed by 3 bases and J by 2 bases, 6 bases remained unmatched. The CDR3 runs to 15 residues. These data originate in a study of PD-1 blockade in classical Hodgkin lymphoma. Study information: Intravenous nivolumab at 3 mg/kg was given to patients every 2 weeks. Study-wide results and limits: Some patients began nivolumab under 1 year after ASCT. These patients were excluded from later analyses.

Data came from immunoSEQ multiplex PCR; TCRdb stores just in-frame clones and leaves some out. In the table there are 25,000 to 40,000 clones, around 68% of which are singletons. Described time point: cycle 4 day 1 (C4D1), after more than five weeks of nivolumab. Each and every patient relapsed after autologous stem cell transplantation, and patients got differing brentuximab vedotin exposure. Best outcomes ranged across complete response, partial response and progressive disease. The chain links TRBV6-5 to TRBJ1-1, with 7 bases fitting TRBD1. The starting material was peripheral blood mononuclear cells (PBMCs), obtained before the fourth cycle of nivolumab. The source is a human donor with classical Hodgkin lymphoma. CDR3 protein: CASSYLAGGNTEAFF. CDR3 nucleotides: TGTGCCAGCAGTTATTTGGCAGGGGGAAACACTGAAGCTTTCTTT.